Shown below are 32 T cell receptor beta chains from a single sample sequenced in a study of shared clonotypes between healthy human individuals. The data were produced by immunoSEQ multiplex PCR, yet TCRdb's version contains in-frame clones alone and is incomplete. The sample has about 2 million clones; 95% are singletons. What was sequenced was naive CD4+ T cells sorted from blood. Sample subset: CD45RA+ positively selected. The receptors here all came from a man between 18 and 29 years old in good health.

V and J are TRBV9 and TRBJ1-2; no reliable D call. The CDR3 has 14 amino acids. The V end was cut by 4 bases, the J end by 7 bases, with 17 bases between. The germline V gene encodes CDR1 SGDLS and CDR2 YYNGEE. CDR3 nucleotide sequence: TGTGCCAGCAGCCAAGTACCAGAGGTCACTGGCTACACCTTC. This encodes CASSQVPEVTGYTF.

This clone has just one count. The chain carries TRBV19 and TRBJ2-7, with D perhaps given as TRBD1 or TRBD2 (5 bases each). From germline, CDR1 is LNHDA and CDR2 SQIVND (reference sequence). The CDR3 spans 13 residues. Trimming stripped 2 bases from V and 3 bases from J, with 8 bases between. In nucleotides, the CDR3 is TGTGCCAGTAGTATAATGAGGGGCTACGAGCAGTACTTC. Encoded protein: CASSIMRGYEQYF.

The genes are TRBV7-2 and TRBJ2-5; possible D gene TRBD2, 7 bases. Germline assignment: CDR1 SGHTA and CDR2 FQGNSA. The CDR3 runs 15 residues. V was cut by 0 bases and J by 5 bases, with 13 bases left in between. The CDR3 sequence is CASSLAGGAGETQYF. The CDR3 region has the DNA TGTGCCAGCAGCTTAGCGGGGGGGGCCGGTGAGACCCAGTACTTC.

The chain employs TRBV18 and TRBJ1-5; TRBD1 aligns across 7 bases. The V gene's germline CDR1 is KGHSH and CDR2 LQKENI. The CDR3 totals 17 residues. V lost 3 bases, J lost 3 bases, and 11 bases stayed unmatched. CDR3 protein: CASSPTVDREHNQPQHF. CDR3 DNA: TGTGCCAGCTCACCGACGGTCGACAGGGAACACAATCAGCCCCAGCATTTT. Combining the CDR3 with reference TRBV18 and TRBJ1-5 gives the whole variable domain NAGVMQNPRHLVRRRGQEARLRCSPMKGHSHVYWYRQLPEEGLKFMVYLQKENIIDESGMPKERFSAEFPKEGPSILRIQQVVRGDSAAYFCASSPTVDREHNQPQHFGDGTRLSIL.

The chain uses TRBV5-1 and TRBJ2-1; D is ambiguous. The germline V gene encodes CDR1 SGHRS and CDR2 YFSETQ. The CDR3 has 14 amino acids. V shed 0 bases and J shed 8 bases, with 12 bases lying between them. The CDR3 coding sequence is TGCGCCAGCAGCTTGGCCGGATCGTTTGATGAGCAGTTCTTC. It yields the protein CASSLAGSFDEQFF.

This chain connects TRBV6-6 to TRBJ2-7; possibly TRBD2 for D (6 bases). Trimming removed 2 bases from V and 0 bases from J, with 11 bases in between. Germline loops: CDR1 MNHNY, CDR2 SVGAGI (reference sequence). The CDR3 loop spans 15 amino acids. The chain's CDR3 is CASSYISSGSYEQYF. CDR3 sequence (DNA): TGTGCCAGCAGTTACATTAGTAGCGGCTCCTACGAGCAGTACTTC.

This chain uses TRBV2 with TRBJ1-2; D gene uncertain. V lost 6 bases, J lost 4 bases, and 9 bases lay in between. The CDR3 length is 12 residues. The germline V gene encodes CDR1 SNHLY and CDR2 FYNNEI. The chain's CDR3 is CASSPMPYGYTF. The CDR3 nucleotides are TGTGCCAGCAGCCCAATGCCCTATGGCTACACCTTC.

This clone was seen more than once but under ten times. The chain couples TRBV30 to TRBJ1-5; perhaps TRBD1 as D (5 bases). In germline, CDR1 is GTSNPN, CDR2 SVGIG (reference sequence). V was trimmed by 5 bases and J by 5 bases, leaving 13 bases between them. This CDR3 contains 13 residues. The CDR3 sequence is CAWGREDYQPQHF. CDR3 bases: TGTGCCTGGGGCAGGGAGGATTATCAGCCCCAGCATTTT. Looking up the rest from reference TRBV30 and TRBJ1-5 gives the full variable domain: SQTIHQWPATLVQPVGSPLSLECTVEGTSNPNLYWYRQAAGRGLQLLFYSVGIGQISSEVPQNLSASRPQDRQFILSSKKLLLSDSGFYLCAWGREDYQPQHFGDGTRLSIL.

Note on this clone: Other DNA sequences from this sample encode an identical CDR3 as well. The genes are TRBV7-2 and TRBJ2-7, with D unclear. This CDR3 spans 11 amino acids. V lost 2 bases and J 7 bases, leaving 6 bases between the germline ends. Germline V gives CDR1 SGHTA, CDR2 FQGNSA. Here the CDR3 DNA reads TGTGCCAGCAGCTTAATTGGGGAGCAGTACTTC. The encoded protein is CASSLIGEQYF.

Turning to this clone: This same CDR3 is encoded by further DNA sequences in the sample. The chain uses TRBV10-3 and TRBJ2-7; no reliable D call. V dropped 1 base and J dropped 1 base, with 5 bases sitting between them. This CDR3 has 13 residues. Germline CDR1 is ENHRY and CDR2 is SYGVKD. DNA of the CDR3: TGTGCCATCAGTGAGTTGGGTTCCTACGAGCAGTACTTC. It is translated as CAISELGSYEQYF.

The gene calls are TRBV6-1 and TRBJ1-1, with D unresolved. Germline loops: CDR1 MNHNS, CDR2 SASEGT. This CDR3 is 12 amino acids long. CDR3 bases: TGTGCTAGCCGCGGGGAGTTCACTGAAGCTTTCTTT. It yields the protein CASRGEFTEAFF.

The chain is built from TRBV18 and TRBJ1-4; 7 bases map to TRBD1. The CDR3 is 15 amino acids. V was clipped by 4 bases and J by 5 bases; unmatched bases: 7. Per the germline V gene, CDR1 is KGHSH and CDR2 is LQKENI. CDR3 sequence reads: CASSRSGTENEKLFF. In DNA form, the CDR3 reads TGTGCCAGCTCACGATCCGGGACAGAGAATGAAAAACTGTTTTTT.

Only one count was recorded for this clone. This chain connects TRBV6-6 to TRBJ2-3; 9 positions match TRBD2. V dropped 10 bases and J dropped 2; count of bases not matched to a gene: 10. The CDR3 totals 15 residues. Germline CDR1 MNHNY, CDR2 SVGAGI (reference sequence). CDR3 sequence (DNA): TGTGCCACCGGGGGACAGCGGGGGGCCACAGATACGCAGTATTTT. This sequence encodes CATGGQRGATDTQYF.

The chain combines TRBV27 with TRBJ1-1; D is possibly TRBD1 (5 bases). V was trimmed by 5 bases and J by 2 bases, leaving 15 bases between them. The CDR3 is 15 amino acids. Germline lookup yields CDR1 MNHEY and CDR2 SMNVEV (reference sequence). CDR3 nucleotides: TGTGCCAGCAGTCCACTCAGGGAAGCAAACACTGAAGCTTTCTTT. Translated, it gives CASSPLREANTEAFF.

The DNA of the CDR3 is TGTGCCAGCAGTTACTCGGCTAGCGGGGGGTTAGATACGCAGTATTTT. This sequence encodes CASSYSASGGLDTQYF. V gene TRBV6-5 combines with J gene TRBJ2-3, with 11 bases that match TRBD2. Germline V gene data show CDR1 as MNHEY and CDR2 as SVGAGI. With V trimmed by 0 bases and J by 5 bases, 4 bases remained unmatched. The CDR3 totals 16 residues.

The V and J genes are TRBV6-5 and TRBJ1-1; a possible D gene is TRBD1 (5 bases). Trimming stripped 5 bases from V and 1 base from J, with 14 bases between. The germline V gene encodes CDR1 MNHEY and CDR2 SVGAGI. The length of the CDR3 is 15 residues. The CDR3 reads CASSNPRESNTEAFF. The CDR3 DNA reads as TGTGCCAGCAGTAATCCCAGGGAGTCGAACACTGAAGCTTTCTTT.

Points on this clone: Different DNA sequences within this sample yield the same CDR3. J is TRBJ1-5 and V is TRBV5-1; D is perhaps TRBD1 (6 bases). With 0 bases removed from V and 7 bases from J, the gap between germline ends came to 8 bases. The CDR3 sequence is 13 residues long. Germline V gene data show CDR1 as SGHRS and CDR2 as YFSETQ. Written as DNA, the CDR3 is TGCGCCAGCAGCTTGGGAGGGGGACAGCCCCAGCATTTT. It encodes CASSLGGGQPQHF.

The chain employs TRBV2 and TRBJ2-7; 9 bases are shared with TRBD1. CDR1 SNHLY and CDR2 FYNNEI come from the germline V gene. The CDR3 runs to 15 residues. The trim removed 3 bases at V and 3 bases at J, leaving 6 bases unmatched. The DNA of the CDR3 is TGTGCCAGCAGTGAGGGGTGGGGACAGGGCTACGAGCAGTACTTC. It encodes CASSEGWGQGYEQYF.

About this clone itself: The sample has other DNA sequences that encode this CDR3 too. The chain has TRBV6-5 and TRBJ2-3, with 9 positions matching TRBD1. In germline, CDR1 is MNHEY, CDR2 SVGAGI. J lost 3 bases, V lost 5 bases, and 3 bases had no gene match. This CDR3 spans 14 amino acids. CDR3 DNA sequence: TGTGCCAGCAGTCGGGGACAGGGAACAGATACGCAGTATTTT. As protein: CASSRGQGTDTQYF.

The table lists this clone with a few counts. The rearrangement links TRBV29-1 to TRBJ1-4; D gene ambiguous. V was cut by 1 base and J by 4 bases, with 13 bases left in between. The CDR3 is 15 amino acids. Germline V lookup: CDR1 SQVTM, CDR2 ANQGSEA. CDR3 sequence reads: CSVEGDQRNNEKLFF. CDR3 coding DNA: TGCAGCGTTGAAGGGGATCAGAGAAATAATGAAAAACTGTTTTTT.

This chain connects TRBV10-3 to TRBJ2-1; the match to TRBD1 covers 8 bases. This CDR3 region has 13 residues. Germline assignment: CDR1 ENHRY and CDR2 SYGVKD. V lost 10 bases and J lost 3; bases outside the gene matches: 5. The CDR3 bases are TGTGCCAGCGTCGGACAGGGCTACAATGAGCAGTTCTTC. Its translation: CASVGQGYNEQFF.

This clone was counted once. This rearrangement joins TRBV9 to TRBJ1-2; D unresolved. V lost 4 bases to trimming and J lost 7 bases, with 11 bases between them. The CDR3 loop spans 12 amino acids. Per the germline V gene, CDR1 is SGDLS and CDR2 is YYNGEE. CDR3 coding DNA: TGTGCCAGCAGCCCTCCCATGGGTGGCTACACCTTC. Translation gives CASSPPMGGYTF.

This chain links TRBV30 with TRBJ2-7, with D perhaps being TRBD1 or TRBD2 (6 bases each). Germline-derived CDR1 and CDR2 are GTSNPN and SVGIG (reference sequence). This CDR3 spans 14 amino acids. Trimming pared 3 bases from V and 2 bases from J, leaving 14 bases between. CDR3 residues: CAWRGGGLPYEQYF. The CDR3 DNA reads as TGTGCCTGGAGGGGTGGGGGGCTCCCCTACGAGCAGTACTTC.

The V gene is TRBV30, the J gene TRBJ1-6; TRBD1 matches at 7 bases. CDR3 length: 14 amino acids. The germline gives CDR1 GTSNPN, CDR2 SVGIG (reference sequence). V shed 1 base and J 5 bases; nucleotides not matched to a gene: 2. The CDR3 reads CAWSAGGNNSPLHF. The DNA of the CDR3 is TGTGCCTGGAGTGCAGGGGGGAATAATTCACCCCTCCACTTT.

This clone was counted a single time. With a much larger clone just one base away, this may be a read error. The chain combines TRBV28 with TRBJ2-7; a weak D match, TRBD1 (5 bases). CDR1 is MDHEN and CDR2 is SYDVKM in the germline V gene. This CDR3 is 13 amino acids long. The DNA for the CDR3 is TGTGCCAACAGTTTGGTCAGGGTACGGGAGCAGTACTTC. Its translation: CANSLVRVREQYF.

The CDR3 sequence is CASRWGLDYGYTF. CDR3 sequence (DNA): TGTGCCAGCAGGTGGGGTTTGGACTATGGCTACACCTTC. The chain uses TRBV6-1 and TRBJ1-2; D is unclear. Germline lookup yields CDR1 MNHNS and CDR2 SASEGT. The V end was cut by 6 bases, the J end by 3 bases, with 11 bases between. The length of the CDR3 is 13 residues.

The chain has TRBV30 and TRBJ1-6; D gene ambiguous. V was shortened by 0 bases and J by 0 bases, with 18 bases between the two germline ends. Germline values: CDR1 GTSNPN, CDR2 SVGIG (reference sequence). The CDR3 runs 19 residues. CDR3 sequence reads: CAWSVLRRTASSYNSPLHF. CDR3 DNA: TGTGCCTGGAGTGTACTACGTCGAACAGCGAGCTCCTATAATTCACCCCTCCACTTT.

V usage is TRBV7-9 and J usage is TRBJ2-3; no definite D call. The CDR3 is 14 amino acids. From germline, CDR1 is SEHNR and CDR2 FQNEAQ (reference sequence). V was trimmed by 1 base and J by 2 bases, leaving 7 bases between them. The CDR3: CASSLVEDTDTQYF. The CDR3 DNA is TGTGCCAGCAGCTTAGTGGAAGACACAGATACGCAGTATTTT.

The CDR3 protein is CASAQGNEQYF. CDR3 bases: TGTGCCAGCGCACAGGGTAACGAGCAGTACTTC. This chain connects TRBV2 to TRBJ2-7; possible D gene TRBD1, 6 bases. Germline V gene lookup returns CDR1 SNHLY and CDR2 FYNNEI. V lost 8 bases, J lost 5 bases, and 10 bases lay in between. The CDR3 length is 11 residues.

The chain uses TRBV7-9 and TRBJ2-3, with 9 bases identical to TRBD2. CDR3 size: 14 residues. From germline, CDR1 is SEHNR and CDR2 FQNEAQ (reference sequence). Trimming at V came to 3 bases and at J to 4 bases, leaving 2 bases not matched to a gene. CDR3 coding DNA: TGTGCCAGCAGCTTCCGACTAGCGGCAGATACGCAGTATTTT. Residues: CASSFRLAADTQYF. The whole variable domain, remainder taken from reference TRBV7-9 and TRBJ2-3, is DTGVSQNPRHKITKRGQNVTFRCDPISEHNRLYWYRQTLGQGPEFLTYFQNEAQLEKSRLLSDRFSAERPKGSFSTLEIQRTEQGDSAMYLCASSFRLAADTQYFGPGTRLTVL.

This chain uses TRBV29-1 with TRBJ2-1; D gene uncertain. V was shortened by 4 bases and J by 12 bases, with 13 bases between the two germline ends. The V gene's germline CDR1 is SQVTM and CDR2 ANQGSEA. CDR3 length: 11 residues. Here the CDR3 DNA reads TGCAGCGTTGTTTTCGCCGGCGGGCAGTTCTTC. It translates to CSVVFAGGQFF.

This chain uses TRBV21-1 with TRBJ2-7; the table's D call of TRBD2 was not tested on the DNA. TRBV21-1 represents a pseudogene. The CDR3 contains 15 residues. The CDR3, as DNA: TGTGCCAGCAGCAAAGCGACTAGCGGGAGATACGAGCAGTACTTC. This codes for CASSKATSGRYEQYF.